A single TCR beta chain is shown here with its context. All enrollees were roughly 18 to 95 years old and from under 25 US areas. Cohort assignment relied on participant-reported clinical history. This entry is derived from a study of blood T cell repertoires in COVID-19. Background on the study: Researchers got acute and convalescent COVID-19 samples from the United States, Italy and Spain.

Germline-derived CDR1 and CDR2 are MDHEN and SYDVKM. The junction had 5 bases not matched to a gene; V was cut back by 3 bases and J by 6 bases. The CDR3 totals 14 residues. Authors' processing steps: Amplification of reference gene primers provided the estimated nucleated cell counts. Method: immunoSEQ multiplex PCR; TCRdb's copy keeps in-frame clones and lacks some. V and J calls and clone size follow that table, whereas D and trimming were derived from the DNA. The table records roughly 220,000 clones, roughly nine tenths of them present only once. Sequencing used PBMCs or T cells enriched from blood (not recorded which). This sequence originates from a woman aged 18 to 35 in a cohort exposed to, infected with or recovered from COVID-19 (not recorded which). The chain is built from TRBV28 and TRBJ2-1; 7 nucleotides line up with TRBD1. CDR3 sequence reads: CASSFGTDPNEQFF. For the CDR3, the DNA is TGTGCCAGCAGTTTCGGGACAGACCCCAATGAGCAGTTCTTC.